This record covers a single TCR beta chain. The data originate from a study of blood T cell repertoires in COVID-19. Study summary: Samples of COVID-19 (acute and convalescent) were obtained from the United States, Italy and Spain. Sample material is recorded as cDNA or gDNA derived from T cells, B-cell-depleted T cells, or PBMCs.

Generated by immunoSEQ multiplex PCR, the TCRdb table keeps only in-frame clones and is missing some. This table has around 85,000 clones, roughly nine tenths appearing once. Sequencing was performed on peripheral blood. The TCR comes from a man between 60 and 70 years old with acute or convalescent COVID-19.

The CDR3 coding sequence is TGTGCCAGCAGCACAGGGCCCCTTTGGTACTTC. Translating gives CASSTGPLWYF. V usage is TRBV6-5 and J usage is TRBJ2-7; possible D gene TRBD1, 6 bases. V was trimmed by 6 bases and J by 12 bases, leaving 15 bases between them. CDR3 length: 11 residues. Germline V lookup: CDR1 MNHEY, CDR2 SVGAGI.